Given below is one TCR beta chain in context. This clonotype was seen repeatedly, ten times or more. Its antigen remains undetermined. Per-nucleotide qualities are absent, and no much larger clonotype sits a single base away. Preparation of the library involved PCR. Instrument used: Illumina HiSeq 2500. To normalize quantification of the TCRbeta repertoire, the TCR libraries were built with molecular barcoding that relied on unique molecular identifiers. TCRdb handled the public reads itself, with Q25 trimming in fastp and clone calling in MiXCR, and kept productive beta chains. Every entry covers one CDR3 protein and lists the most common genes and DNA from its rows. Across this sample there are 280,000 or so distinct CDR3 sequences, with 11% seen only once. 20% to 25% of the sample lies in the top ten. The intended sense of this specimen's treatment or condition label: allogeneic hematopoietic cell transplantation with graft depleted of TCRalphabeta T cells and CD19 B cells. The children who served as transplant recipients had been given grafts of TCRalphabeta/CD19-depleted allogeneic hematopoietic cells.

V and J are truncated by 0 bases and 9 bases respectively, leaving an intervening sequence of 16 bases. The CDR3 spans 15 residues, from the cysteine through the phenylalanine. Just CDR3 DNA is preserved here, 45 bases in frame from base 1. CDR1 and CDR2 (SGHRS, YFSETQ) derive from the germline V gene. The data belong to a study of T-cell reconstitution after alpha-beta-depleted transplantation in children (dated by TCRdb to about 2016). Notes on the research overall: The study quantitatively tracked T-cell immune reconstitution after TCRalphabeta/CD19-depleted allogeneic hematopoietic cell transplantation in children using TCR repertoire profiling.

On the study overall, not on this receptor specifically: Apparently early alphabetaT-cell count recovery about two months after transplant reportedly relied on only several hundred rapidly expanded clones derived from non-depleted graft cells. In some patients, the high TCRbeta diversity seen at day 60 was put down to recipient T cells and intrathymic progenitors that had survived conditioning. Hyperexpanded clone frequencies declined over subsequent months; after one year, T-cell counts and TCRbeta diversity were mostly attributed to newly produced T cells.

This sequence originates from a male patient aged 2 to 9 who had a stem cell transplant for chronic granulomatous disease, so the T cells may come from the graft donor. The material sequenced was peripheral blood, taken 180 days after TCRalphabeta/CD19-depleted stem cell transplant. The receptor chain draws on TRBV5-1 and TRBJ2-1; the D gene is possibly TRBD2, with 6 bases matching. The CDR3 reads CASSLAPGEVLEQFF. The DNA reads as follows: TGCGCCAGCAGCTTGGCCCCGGGAGAGGTTCTTGAGCAGTTCTTC.